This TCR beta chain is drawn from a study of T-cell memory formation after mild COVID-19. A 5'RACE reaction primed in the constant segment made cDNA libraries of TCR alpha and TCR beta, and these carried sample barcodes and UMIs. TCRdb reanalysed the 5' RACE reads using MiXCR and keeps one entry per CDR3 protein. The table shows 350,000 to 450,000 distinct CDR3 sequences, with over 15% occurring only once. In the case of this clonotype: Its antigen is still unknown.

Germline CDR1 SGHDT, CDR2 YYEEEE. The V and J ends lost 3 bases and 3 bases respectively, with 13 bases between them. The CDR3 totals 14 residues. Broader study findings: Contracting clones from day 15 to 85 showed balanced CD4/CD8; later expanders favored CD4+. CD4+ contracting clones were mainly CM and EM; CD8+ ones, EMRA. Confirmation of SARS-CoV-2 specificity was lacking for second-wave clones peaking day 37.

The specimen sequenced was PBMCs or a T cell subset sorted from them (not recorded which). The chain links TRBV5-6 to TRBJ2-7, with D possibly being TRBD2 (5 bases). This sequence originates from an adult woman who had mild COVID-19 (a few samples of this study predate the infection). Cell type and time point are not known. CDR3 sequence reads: CASSSRVEVYEQYF. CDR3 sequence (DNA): TGTGCCAGCAGCTCCAGAGTGGAGGTCTACGAGCAGTACTTC.